This paragraph covers one T cell receptor beta chain sequence. Its specificity is unknown. A second roughly 6 to 12 cycle PCR used barcoded and J-beta primers. TCRdb fed the 5' RACE reads into MiXCR, producing one record per CDR3 protein. The sample holds roughly 700,000 distinct CDR3 sequences; around 25% are singletons and the top ten take 8% to 10%. The data were obtained in a study of blood T cells in healthy people across ages. Whole-study results and caveats: PBMCs were not sorted, which prevented a conclusive comparison of naive versus antigen-experienced cells.

CDR1 is ENHRY and CDR2 is SYGVKD in the germline V gene. This CDR3 is 15 amino acids long. With 1 base removed from V and 2 bases from J, the gap between germline ends came to 11 bases. Another study also made use of these data, one on T cells of mothers and their children.

The sample comprised blood. V is TRBV10-3 and J is TRBJ1-1; D might be TRBD1 (5 bases). The source of this sequence is a boy younger than 18 in good health. Written as DNA, the CDR3 is TGTGCCATCAGTGAGTTTGGGGGAACTAACACTGAAGCTTTCTTT. This gives the protein CAISEFGGTNTEAFF.